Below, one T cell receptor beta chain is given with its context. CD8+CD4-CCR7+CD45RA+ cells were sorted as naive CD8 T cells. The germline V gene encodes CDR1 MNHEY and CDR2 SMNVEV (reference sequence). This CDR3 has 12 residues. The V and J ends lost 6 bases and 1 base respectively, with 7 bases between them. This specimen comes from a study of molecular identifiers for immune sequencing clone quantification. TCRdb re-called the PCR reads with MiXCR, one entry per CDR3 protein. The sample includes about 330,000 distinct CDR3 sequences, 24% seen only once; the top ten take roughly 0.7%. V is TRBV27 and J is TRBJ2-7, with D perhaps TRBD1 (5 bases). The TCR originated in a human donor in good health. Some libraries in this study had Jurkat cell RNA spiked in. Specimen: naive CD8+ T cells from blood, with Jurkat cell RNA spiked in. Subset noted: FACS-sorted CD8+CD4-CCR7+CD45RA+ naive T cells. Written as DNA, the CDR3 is TGTGCCAGCAGAGGGGATTCCTACGAGCAGTACTTC. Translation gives CASRGDSYEQYF.